This entry describes one TCR beta chain. Antigen unknown. This record belongs to a study of pediatric ulcerative colitis. Study-wide results and limits: Blood-rectal clonal overlap within each person was significantly higher in ulcerative colitis patients than controls. This repertoire reflects total lymphocytes rather than subpopulations like regulatory T cells.

CDR1 is MGHRA and CDR2 is YSYEKL in the germline V gene. V dropped 0 bases and J dropped 0 bases, with 6 bases sitting between them. This CDR3 region has 15 residues. Sequencing was at survey level. Up to 500,000 reads were sequenced per sample. Here immunoSEQ multiplex PCR was the method, and the copy in TCRdb shows in-frame clones only, minus some. Here the sample spans around 68,000 clones, 77% being singletons. The receptor's source is a boy younger than 18 with moderate ulcerative colitis. This chain uses TRBV4-1 with TRBJ1-3, with D perhaps matching TRBD1 (5 bases). The sequencing input was blood. The CDR3 DNA sequence: TGCGCCAGCAGCCAAGAAACAGGCTCTGGAAACACCATATATTTT. It specifies CASSQETGSGNTIYF.